This T cell receptor beta chain was documented in a study of T cell repertoires in cytomegalovirus infection. Study at large: Indications of both CMV infection and matching HLA type were provided by public TCR beta signatures. Regarding the study as a whole: HLA-C-restricted CMV clonotypes gave the most frequent clonotype in two of eight donors.

In the case of this clonotype: Its antigen is unknown.

TCRdb used MiXCR to reprocess the reads, holding one entry per CDR3 protein. The sample has roughly 500,000 distinct CDR3 sequences, 11% seen once; the top ten hold roughly 10%. The CDR3 contains 13 residues. Germline V CDR1 and CDR2: SGHDT, YYEEEE. V was trimmed by 5 bases and J by 7 bases, leaving 12 bases between them. The sample taken for sequencing was PBMCs. The TCR originated in a human donor in good health (CMV status not recorded). Some clones in this sample may be carry-over from other donors' samples. The rearrangement links TRBV5-6 to TRBJ1-4; no definite D call. CDR3 DNA: TGTGCCAGCAGAGGCACCCGTTCTGAAAAACTGTTTTTT. Encoded protein: CASRGTRSEKLFF.